These T cell receptor beta chains were read from a single sample in a study of T cell responses to AZD1222 COVID-19 vaccine. Produced via immunoSEQ multiplex PCR; TCRdb's table is partial and in-frame only. The sample contains some 25,000 clones, just over 85% of which appear only once. Sequencing was performed on peripheral blood, taken 28 days after the second AZD1222 dose. Receptors originate from an adult who received the AZD1222 COVID-19 vaccine. Both conserved end residues are part of each CDR3. The D gene is left open where the match is weak. Only some rows state a clone size, as once, few, many or a class for expanded clones.

D: TRBD2
size: once
V: TRBV7-9
J: TRBJ2-1
DNA: TGTGCCAGCTCCTTAGCGGGGGGGTACAATGAGCAGTTCTTC
CDR3: CASSLAGGYNEQFF

D: -
size: -
V: TRBV5-1
J: TRBJ1-1
DNA: TGCGCCAGCAGCCGGACGTGGGTGGGCAGGAACACTGAAGCTTTCTTT
CDR3: CASSRTWVGRNTEAFF

D: TRBD1
size: -
V: TRBV7-2
J: TRBJ1-5
DNA: TGTGCCAGCAGCTCTCGACAGGGCCCTCAGCCCCAGCATTTT
CDR3: CASSSRQGPQPQHF

D: -
size: -
V: TRBV27
J: TRBJ2-3
DNA: TGTGCCAGCAGTCCCTTCCAGAGGCTGCGGGCGAGCACAGATACGCAGTATTTT
CDR3: CASSPFQRLRASTDTQYF

D: -
size: -
V: TRBV11-3
J: TRBJ2-5
DNA: TGTGCCAGCAGCTCCCCGGGGCGGGGAGAGACCCAGTACTTC
CDR3: CASSSPGRGETQYF

D: -
size: -
V: TRBV7-8
J: TRBJ1-1
DNA: TGTGCCAGCAGCTTAGGCGGCGGGGTGGGGACTGAAGCTTTCTTT
CDR3: CASSLGGGVGTEAFF

D: -
size: -
V: TRBV6-5
J: TRBJ1-6
DNA: TGTGCCAGCAGTTACTCGTTGACCTTTCGGTCACCCCTCCACTTT
CDR3: CASSYSLTFRSPLHF

D: TRBD2
size: once
V: TRBV12-5
J: TRBJ2-3
DNA: TGTGCTAGTGGTTCCACCCGGGGCGGGGGGAGCACAGATACGCAGTATTTT
CDR3: CASGSTRGGGSTDTQYF

D: -
size: -
V: TRBV5-1
J: TRBJ1-5
DNA: TGCGCCAGCAGCTTGCTGCCAGCCGATAGCAATCAGCCCCAGCATTTT
CDR3: CASSLLPADSNQPQHF

D: -
size: -
V: TRBV7-9
J: TRBJ1-6
DNA: TGTGCCAGCGGACAGCATAATTCACCCCTCCACTTT
CDR3: CASGQHNSPLHF

D: -
size: -
V: TRBV11-1
J: TRBJ2-7
DNA: TGTGCCAGCAGCTTAAGGGTTGGGGTCTCCTACGAGCAGTACTTC
CDR3: CASSLRVGVSYEQYF

D: -
size: -
V: TRBV24-1
J: TRBJ2-3
DNA: TGTGCCACCAGTGATCCCGCCCTAGGGAATACAGATACGCAGTATTTT
CDR3: CATSDPALGNTDTQYF

D: -
size: -
V: TRBV6-2/TRBV6-3
J: TRBJ2-7
DNA: TGTGCCAGCAGTTACTCTGTCAGGGGTAGTATGAGAACCTACGAGCAGTACTTC
CDR3: CASSYSVRGSMRTYEQYF

D: -
size: -
V: TRBV7-2
J: TRBJ2-5
DNA: TGTGCCAGCAGCAAGAGTAGGGAGACCCAGTACTTC
CDR3: CASSKSRETQYF

D: TRBD1
size: once
V: TRBV28
J: TRBJ2-7
DNA: TGTGCCAGCACCAGACAGGGCTACGAGCAGTACTTC
CDR3: CASTRQGYEQYF

D: -
size: few
V: TRBV13
J: TRBJ2-7
DNA: TGTGCCAGCAGCTTTACTGAAGGGTCGGACGAGCAGTACTTC
CDR3: CASSFTEGSDEQYF

D: -
size: -
V: TRBV11-3
J: TRBJ2-7
DNA: TGTGCCAGCAGCTCGGGGGACGGACCCTACGAGCAGTACTTC
CDR3: CASSSGDGPYEQYF

D: TRBD2
size: -
V: TRBV9
J: TRBJ2-3
DNA: TGTGCCAGCAGCCCCCCTGGGGTAGCGGGGGGTCCAGATACGCAGTATTTT
CDR3: CASSPPGVAGGPDTQYF

D: TRBD1
size: -
V: TRBV7-2
J: TRBJ1-2
DNA: TGTGCCAGCAGCGACAGGGGGCGCCCCGGTGGCTACACCTTC
CDR3: CASSDRGRPGGYTF

D: -
size: once
V: TRBV6-5
J: TRBJ1-3
DNA: TGTGCCAGCAGTTACGGGATTAGCTCTGGAAACACCATATATTTT
CDR3: CASSYGISSGNTIYF

D: -
size: -
V: TRBV7-3
J: TRBJ2-5
DNA: TGTGCCAGCAGCTTATCGGGACAAGAGACCCAGTACTTC
CDR3: CASSLSGQETQYF

D: TRBD1
size: -
V: TRBV5-4
J: TRBJ2-7
DNA: TGTGCCAGCAGCTCGAGGGACAGGGGGACCTACGAGCAGTACTTC
CDR3: CASSSRDRGTYEQYF

D: -
size: -
V: TRBV28
J: TRBJ2-1
DNA: TGTGCCAGCCCGAAGGGAACAGATCCCTACAATGAGCAGTTCTTC
CDR3: CASPKGTDPYNEQFF

D: -
size: -
V: TRBV4-3
J: TRBJ1-4
DNA: TGCGCCAGCAGCCAAGATTCGGGTAATGAAAAACTGTTTTTT
CDR3: CASSQDSGNEKLFF

D: -
size: -
V: TRBV2
J: TRBJ2-2
DNA: TGTGCCAGCAGTGTCGACAGGCCAGAACTAACCGGGGAGCTGTTTTTT
CDR3: CASSVDRPELTGELFF

D: TRBD2
size: -
V: TRBV28
J: TRBJ2-3
DNA: TGTGCCAGCAGGGGGACTAGCGGGGACTTTAGCACAGATACGCAGTATTTT
CDR3: CASRGTSGDFSTDTQYF

D: -
size: -
V: TRBV5-1
J: TRBJ2-6
DNA: TGCGCCAGCAGCTCGGGCAGGACAGAAAGCTCTGGGGCCAACGTCCTGACTTTC
CDR3: CASSSGRTESSGANVLTF

D: TRBD1
size: -
V: TRBV19
J: TRBJ1-1
DNA: TGTGCCAGTAGCCCCGGGACAGGGGTGTTTAAAGCTTTCTTT
CDR3: CASSPGTGVFKAFF

D: -
size: -
V: TRBV27
J: TRBJ1-2
DNA: TGTGCCAGCAGTCCACAGGGTTATGGCTACACCTTC
CDR3: CASSPQGYGYTF

D: TRBD1
size: -
V: TRBV12-3/TRBV12-4
J: TRBJ1-2
DNA: TGTGCCAGCAGTCGGGACAGTTTCTATGGCTACACCTTC
CDR3: CASSRDSFYGYTF

D: TRBD2
size: once
V: TRBV29-1
J: TRBJ2-7
DNA: TGCAGCGTCGGGACTAACACCTACGAGCAGTACTTC
CDR3: CSVGTNTYEQYF

D: -
size: -
V: TRBV4-1
J: TRBJ1-3
DNA: TGCGCCAGCAGCCAATATACAGGGACCTCTGGAAACACCATATATTTT
CDR3: CASSQYTGTSGNTIYF

D: -
size: -
V: TRBV14
J: TRBJ1-1
DNA: TGTGCCAGCAGCCAAGTGCAGGGCACTGAAGCTTTCTTT
CDR3: CASSQVQGTEAFF

D: -
size: once
V: TRBV4-1
J: TRBJ2-3
DNA: TGCGCCAGCAGCCAAGACCCCGGCATTGGTACAGATACGCAGTATTTT
CDR3: CASSQDPGIGTDTQYF

D: -
size: few
V: TRBV6-2/TRBV6-3
J: TRBJ1-1
DNA: TGTGCCAGCAGTTACAGTAGGGTTATGAACACTGAAGCTTTCTTT
CDR3: CASSYSRVMNTEAFF

D: -
size: -
V: TRBV11-3
J: TRBJ2-3
DNA: TGTGCCAGCAGCTTAGAAGGCGGTGATACGCAGTATTTT
CDR3: CASSLEGGDTQYF

D: TRBD2
size: -
V: TRBV7-2
J: TRBJ2-6
DNA: TGTGCCAGCAGCTTATCTAGCGGGGTAAGGGGGGCCAACGTCCTGACTTTC
CDR3: CASSLSSGVRGANVLTF

D: -
size: once
V: TRBV10-3
J: TRBJ1-6
DNA: TGTGCCATCAGTGAGGGGGACATTAATTCACCCCTCCACTTT
CDR3: CAISEGDINSPLHF

D: -
size: -
V: TRBV2
J: TRBJ1-3
DNA: TGTGCCAGCAGTGAGTGGGGCGCTGGAAACACCATATATTTT
CDR3: CASSEWGAGNTIYF

D: -
size: -
V: TRBV9
J: TRBJ2-5
DNA: TGTGCCAGCAGCGTAGCGTCAGGGGAAGGCGAGACCCAGTACTTC
CDR3: CASSVASGEGETQYF

D: -
size: -
V: TRBV7-8
J: TRBJ2-3
DNA: TGTGCCAGCAGCTTCGGGGGCAGGAGAGGGCCGATCGAGTATTTT
CDR3: CASSFGGRRGPIEYF

D: -
size: -
V: TRBV21-1
J: TRBJ1-4
DNA: TGTGCCAGCAGCGCTCGGGACAGCTTGAATGAAAAACTGTTTTTT
CDR3: CASSARDSLNEKLFF

D: TRBD1
size: -
V: TRBV5-4
J: TRBJ1-2
DNA: TGTGCCAGCAACGGGCCAGGGGGCTATGGCTACACCTTC
CDR3: CASNGPGGYGYTF

D: TRBD2
size: few
V: TRBV3-1/TRBV3-2
J: TRBJ2-5
DNA: TGTGCCAGCAGCCAAGTTGTTGGCGGGGGGCAGGAGACCCAGTACTTC
CDR3: CASSQVVGGGQETQYF

D: -
size: -
V: TRBV10-3
J: TRBJ2-3
DNA: TGTGCCATCAGGAGAGACAGGAGTACTAGCACAGATACGCAGTATTTT
CDR3: CAIRRDRSTSTDTQYF

D: -
size: -
V: TRBV28
J: TRBJ1-4
DNA: TGTGCCAGCAGACCAAGATGGGACTTAAGGGACGAAAAACTGTTTTTT
CDR3: CASRPRWDLRDEKLFF

D: TRBD1
size: -
V: TRBV11-3
J: TRBJ1-6
DNA: TGTTTAGGGGGAACCGGGACAGGGGTACGGAATTCACCCCTCCACTTT
CDR3: CLGGTGTGVRNSPLHF

D: -
size: -
V: TRBV18
J: TRBJ1-1
DNA: TGTGCCAGCTCACCAGGCGCCAGCCCACGCATGAACACTGAAGCTTTCTTT
CDR3: CASSPGASPRMNTEAFF

D: -
size: -
V: TRBV21-1
J: TRBJ1-1
DNA: TGTGCCAGCAGCGGGACAGGGGTTTGTGCATCCGTGAACACTGAAGCTTTCTTT
CDR3: CASSGTGVCASVNTEAFF

D: -
size: -
V: TRBV4-3
J: TRBJ2-7
DNA: TGCGCCAGCAGCCAGGACTGGGACGGCTCCTACGAGCAGTACTTC
CDR3: CASSQDWDGSYEQYF

D: -
size: -
V: TRBV27
J: TRBJ1-1
DNA: TGTGCCAGCAGCTTGAAAGCTTTCTTT
CDR3: CASSLKAFF

D: -
size: -
V: TRBV29-1
J: TRBJ1-2
DNA: TGCAGCGTTCTCGGGGTTGCATCAGCTGGTAACTATGGCTACACCTTC
CDR3: CSVLGVASAGNYGYTF

D: -
size: -
V: TRBV20-1
J: TRBJ2-3
DNA: TGCAGTGCTAGACAATTTGATACGCAGTATTTT
CDR3: CSARQFDTQYF

D: TRBD2
size: -
V: TRBV4-2
J: TRBJ2-3
DNA: TGTGCCAGCAGCCGCGCTAGCGGGGGGGCAAGCACAGATACGCAGTATTTT
CDR3: CASSRASGGASTDTQYF

D: TRBD1
size: -
V: TRBV3-1/TRBV3-2
J: TRBJ1-5
DNA: TGTGCCAGCAGCCTCGGGACAGGGGGTTCTCAGCCCCAGCATTTT
CDR3: CASSLGTGGSQPQHF

D: TRBD2
size: -
V: TRBV6-2/TRBV6-3
J: TRBJ2-4
DNA: TGTGCCAGCAGCCGGGACCGGCCGGGGGGGAACATTCAGTACTTC
CDR3: CASSRDRPGGNIQYF

D: TRBD1
size: once
V: TRBV3-1/TRBV3-2
J: TRBJ1-6
DNA: TGTGCCAGCAGCCAGGGACAGTATAATTCACCCCTCCACTTT
CDR3: CASSQGQYNSPLHF

D: TRBD1
size: once
V: TRBV6-6
J: TRBJ2-6
DNA: TGTGCCAGCAGTCCGGACAGGGGGCTCTCTGGGGCCAACGTCCTGACTTTC
CDR3: CASSPDRGLSGANVLTF

D: -
size: -
V: TRBV2
J: TRBJ1-5
DNA: TGTGCCACACAGTGGCAGCTCAATCAGCCCCAGCATTTT
CDR3: CATQWQLNQPQHF